This T cell receptor (beta chain) was retrieved from a study of shared clonotypes between healthy human individuals. Study-level findings and limits: Researchers found naive subsets generally carried larger estimated richness than memory subsets.

Worth noting for this clone: Its antigen is undetermined.

Genomic DNA from each subset was divided evenly over several immunoSEQ plates. Generated by immunoSEQ multiplex PCR, the TCRdb table keeps only in-frame clones and is missing some. In the table there are about 2 million clones, about 94% of which are singletons. V was shortened by 4 bases and J by 4 bases, with 10 bases between the two germline ends. CDR1 is SNHLY and CDR2 is FYNNEI in the germline V gene. The CDR3 has 13 amino acids. As defined, naive CD8 cells were CD45RO-negative and positively selected for CCR7, with terminally differentiated effector memory CD45RA+ cells excluded. The origin of this receptor is a man aged 18 to 29 in good health. Source material: naive CD8+ T cells sorted from blood. The gene calls are TRBV2 and TRBJ2-5; no clear D. CDR3 residues: CASSGSPAETQYF. In DNA, the CDR3 is TGTGCCAGCAGTGGTAGCCCGGCAGAGACCCAGTACTTC. Full variable domain (rest looked up from reference TRBV2 and TRBJ2-5): EPEVTQTPSHQVTQMGQEVILRCVPISNHLYFYWYRQILGQKVEFLVSFYNNEISEKSEIFDDQFSVERPDGSNFTLKIRSTKLEDSAMYFCASSGSPAETQYFGPGTRLLVL.